The rows below give T cell receptor beta chains drawn from one sample of a study of cytomegalovirus exposure and HLA in healthy donors. Here immunoSEQ multiplex PCR was the method, and the copy in TCRdb shows in-frame clones only, minus some. The data hold about 120,000 clones, with roughly three fifths observed a single time. Sequencing was carried out using PBMCs. The source is a man aged 40-49 years in good health and CMV-seropositive. Each CDR3 is given with its conserved first and last residue. A D gene is named only where the DNA matches it firmly. The size field is filled for only some rows; it gives once, few, many or a size class.

v_call: TRBV7-2; d_call: TRBD1; clone_size: -; j_call: TRBJ2-7; cdr3_nt: TGTGCCAGCAGCGCGGGACAGGGTCTCAACGAGCAGTACTTC; cdr3_aa: CASSAGQGLNEQYF
v_call: TRBV5-6; d_call: TRBD2; clone_size: -; j_call: TRBJ2-1; cdr3_nt: TGTGCCAGCAGCCCGTTAGCGGGGGGGCCAAAGGCCTACAATGAGCAGTTCTTC; cdr3_aa: CASSPLAGGPKAYNEQFF
v_call: TRBV7-2; d_call: -; clone_size: -; j_call: TRBJ1-2; cdr3_nt: TGTGCCAGCAGCTTAGCGTCGGGACACGACTATGGCTACACCTTC; cdr3_aa: CASSLASGHDYGYTF
v_call: TRBV7-6; d_call: -; clone_size: -; j_call: TRBJ2-7; cdr3_nt: TGTGCCAGCAGCTACGGGGACTCCTACGAGCAGTACTTC; cdr3_aa: CASSYGDSYEQYF
v_call: TRBV5-5; d_call: TRBD1; clone_size: -; j_call: TRBJ1-1; cdr3_nt: TGTGCCAGCAGCACTGACAGGGGGGCCACTGAAGCTTTCTTT; cdr3_aa: CASSTDRGATEAFF
v_call: TRBV7-3; d_call: -; clone_size: few; j_call: TRBJ2-1; cdr3_nt: TGTGCCAGCAGCCCGCAGGGGGCGGGGGTATACAATGAGCAGTTCTTC; cdr3_aa: CASSPQGAGVYNEQFF
v_call: TRBV6-5; d_call: -; clone_size: few; j_call: TRBJ2-7; cdr3_nt: TGTGCCAGCAGTTACCTAGGCAGAAACTCCTACGAGCAGTACTTC; cdr3_aa: CASSYLGRNSYEQYF
v_call: TRBV2; d_call: -; clone_size: -; j_call: TRBJ1-5; cdr3_nt: TGTGCCAGCAGTGTAGAAGACAATCAGCCCCAGCATTTT; cdr3_aa: CASSVEDNQPQHF
v_call: TRBV28; d_call: -; clone_size: -; j_call: TRBJ1-1; cdr3_nt: TGTGCCAGTACACAGGTGGACACTGAAGCTTTCTTT; cdr3_aa: CASTQVDTEAFF
v_call: TRBV29-1; d_call: TRBD1; clone_size: -; j_call: TRBJ2-2; cdr3_nt: TGCAGCGTTGGGAAATGGACAGGCCAGAACACCGGGGAGCTGTTTTTT; cdr3_aa: CSVGKWTGQNTGELFF
v_call: TRBV5-1; d_call: TRBD1; clone_size: -; j_call: TRBJ2-2; cdr3_nt: TGCGCCAGCAGCTTGGGACGGACAGGCCGCGGGACCGGGGAGCTGTTTTTT; cdr3_aa: CASSLGRTGRGTGELFF
v_call: TRBV6-1; d_call: -; clone_size: -; j_call: TRBJ1-1; cdr3_nt: TGTGCCACCCCTAATCTTATGAACACTGAAGCTTTCTTT; cdr3_aa: CATPNLMNTEAFF
v_call: TRBV7-9; d_call: TRBD2; clone_size: -; j_call: TRBJ2-1; cdr3_nt: TGTGCCAGCAACCCCGCACTAGCGGGAGGCGGTGAGCAGTTCTTC; cdr3_aa: CASNPALAGGGEQFF
v_call: TRBV7-9; d_call: -; clone_size: once; j_call: TRBJ2-2; cdr3_nt: TGTGCCAGCAGCCCCGAGGTGAGGGCCGGGGAGCTGTTTTTT; cdr3_aa: CASSPEVRAGELFF
v_call: TRBV2; d_call: TRBD1; clone_size: -; j_call: TRBJ2-7; cdr3_nt: TGTGCCAGCAGGGGCGGGACAGGGACGAACGAGCAGTACTTC; cdr3_aa: CASRGGTGTNEQYF
v_call: TRBV10-2; d_call: TRBD1; clone_size: -; j_call: TRBJ1-1; cdr3_nt: TGCGCCAGTCGCAGGGGGTACTTGGGCACTGAAGCTTTCTTT; cdr3_aa: CASRRGYLGTEAFF
v_call: TRBV5-4; d_call: -; clone_size: -; j_call: TRBJ2-5; cdr3_nt: TGTGCCAGCAGCTTTTCGGGAGTTCGAGAGACCCAGTACTTC; cdr3_aa: CASSFSGVRETQYF
v_call: TRBV27; d_call: TRBD2; clone_size: -; j_call: TRBJ2-2; cdr3_nt: TGTGCCAGCAGTTTATTGTGGACTAGCGAAGGTGTCGGGGAGCTGTTTTTT; cdr3_aa: CASSLLWTSEGVGELFF
v_call: TRBV9; d_call: -; clone_size: -; j_call: TRBJ1-1; cdr3_nt: TGTGCCAGCAGCATGTCAGGGGAGATTAACACTGAAGCTTTCTTT; cdr3_aa: CASSMSGEINTEAFF
v_call: TRBV19; d_call: TRBD2; clone_size: -; j_call: TRBJ2-2; cdr3_nt: TGTGCCAGTAGTTCACGGGGAGGGTACACCGGGGAGCTGTTTTTT; cdr3_aa: CASSSRGGYTGELFF
v_call: TRBV4-2; d_call: -; clone_size: -; j_call: TRBJ2-7; cdr3_nt: TGTGCCAGCAGCCAGGGAAACAGGGCCTCCTACGAGCAGTACTTC; cdr3_aa: CASSQGNRASYEQYF
v_call: TRBV4-1; d_call: TRBD2; clone_size: -; j_call: TRBJ2-5; cdr3_nt: TGCGCCAGCAGCCAAAGGACTAGCTATCAAGAGACCCAGTACTTC; cdr3_aa: CASSQRTSYQETQYF
v_call: TRBV11-3; d_call: TRBD1; clone_size: -; j_call: TRBJ1-1; cdr3_nt: TGTGCCAGCAGCCTTGGGGGGACAGGGGCTACTGAAGCTTTCTTT; cdr3_aa: CASSLGGTGATEAFF
v_call: TRBV5-1; d_call: -; clone_size: -; j_call: TRBJ1-2; cdr3_nt: TGCGCCAGCAGCTTGGGTCAATATGGCTACACCTTC; cdr3_aa: CASSLGQYGYTF
v_call: TRBV28; d_call: TRBD1; clone_size: -; j_call: TRBJ2-7; cdr3_nt: TGTGCCAGCAGTTACCTAGGGGGCGAGTACTACGAGCAGTACTTC; cdr3_aa: CASSYLGGEYYEQYF
v_call: TRBV19; d_call: -; clone_size: -; j_call: TRBJ1-1; cdr3_nt: TGTGCCAGTAGTCCCCCTGCGAGGTTCACTGAAGCTTTCTTT; cdr3_aa: CASSPPARFTEAFF
v_call: TRBV18; d_call: -; clone_size: -; j_call: TRBJ1-2; cdr3_nt: TGTGCCAGCTCACCACCGGGCGTTAGGTATGGCTACACCTTC; cdr3_aa: CASSPPGVRYGYTF
v_call: TRBV7-2; d_call: TRBD2; clone_size: -; j_call: TRBJ2-1; cdr3_nt: TGTGCCAGCAGCTTTTCCGGGACTAGCGGGTTCAATGAGCAGTTCTTC; cdr3_aa: CASSFSGTSGFNEQFF
v_call: TRBV5-6; d_call: -; clone_size: -; j_call: TRBJ1-2; cdr3_nt: TGTGCCAGCAGTCCCGCTTCTTGGGGGCTGCTTGTCTATGGCTACACCTTC; cdr3_aa: CASSPASWGLLVYGYTF
v_call: TRBV7-9; d_call: TRBD2; clone_size: -; j_call: TRBJ2-7; cdr3_nt: TGTGCCAGCAGTAAACTAGCCCCGGGGGGGGAGCAGTACTTC; cdr3_aa: CASSKLAPGGEQYF
v_call: TRBV19; d_call: -; clone_size: -; j_call: TRBJ2-7; cdr3_nt: TGTGCCAGTAGTATTGGGGCAGGGTGGTCCTACGAGCAGTACTTC; cdr3_aa: CASSIGAGWSYEQYF
v_call: TRBV2; d_call: -; clone_size: -; j_call: TRBJ2-3; cdr3_nt: TGTGCCAGCAGTCTGCAGGGAGGTCTAGCAGCTACGCAGTATTTT; cdr3_aa: CASSLQGGLAATQYF
v_call: TRBV7-3; d_call: TRBD1; clone_size: -; j_call: TRBJ1-2; cdr3_nt: TGTGCCAGCAGCTTAACCAGGGGGTCCTATGGCTACACCTTC; cdr3_aa: CASSLTRGSYGYTF
v_call: TRBV28; d_call: -; clone_size: -; j_call: TRBJ1-2; cdr3_nt: TGTGCCAGCAGTTTATTCGTGTTGAGCTATGGCTACACCTTC; cdr3_aa: CASSLFVLSYGYTF
v_call: TRBV7-3; d_call: -; clone_size: few; j_call: TRBJ1-1; cdr3_nt: TGTGCCAGCAGCTTAATTGCAGGGGCCGGTGAAGCTTTCTTT; cdr3_aa: CASSLIAGAGEAFF
v_call: TRBV7-7; d_call: -; clone_size: -; j_call: TRBJ2-7; cdr3_nt: TGTGCTAGCAGCTTAGCGGTTGAGGACGAGCAGTACTTC; cdr3_aa: CASSLAVEDEQYF
v_call: TRBV7-2; d_call: -; clone_size: -; j_call: TRBJ1-5; cdr3_nt: TGTGCCAGCAGCTTAGTGTCAGGGGTTAGTCAGCCCCAGCATTTT; cdr3_aa: CASSLVSGVSQPQHF
v_call: TRBV10-3; d_call: -; clone_size: once; j_call: TRBJ2-5; cdr3_nt: TGTGCTCAGAGCGCAGGGGCGAGGGAGACCCAGTACTTC; cdr3_aa: CAQSAGARETQYF
v_call: TRBV5-1; d_call: TRBD2; clone_size: -; j_call: TRBJ2-1; cdr3_nt: TGCGCCAGCAGCTTGGCCGCAGGGCGGGGGAACAATGAGCAGTTCTTC; cdr3_aa: CASSLAAGRGNNEQFF
v_call: TRBV29-1; d_call: TRBD1; clone_size: -; j_call: TRBJ1-5; cdr3_nt: TGCAGCGTTGAATGGGACAGGGGTGATCAGCCCCAGCATTTT; cdr3_aa: CSVEWDRGDQPQHF
v_call: TRBV19; d_call: TRBD2; clone_size: -; j_call: TRBJ2-2; cdr3_nt: TGTGCCAGTAGTATAGATCCCCCGGGAGCGGGGGTCACCGGGGAGCTGTTTTTT; cdr3_aa: CASSIDPPGAGVTGELFF
v_call: TRBV6-1; d_call: -; clone_size: few; j_call: TRBJ2-3; cdr3_nt: TGTGCCAGCCGGAGATCCGGGGAAATAGATACGCAGTATTTT; cdr3_aa: CASRRSGEIDTQYF
v_call: TRBV2; d_call: -; clone_size: -; j_call: TRBJ1-1; cdr3_nt: TGTGCCAGCAGTGAAGAGTACCTAAACACTGAAGCTTTCTTT; cdr3_aa: CASSEEYLNTEAFF
v_call: TRBV2; d_call: -; clone_size: -; j_call: TRBJ1-5; cdr3_nt: TGTGCCAGCACTTGGGAGAGCAATCAGCCCCAGCATTTT; cdr3_aa: CASTWESNQPQHF
v_call: TRBV14; d_call: TRBD2; clone_size: -; j_call: TRBJ2-3; cdr3_nt: TGTGCCAGCTCCCGCCGGGCGGGAGTCTGGGATACGCAGTATTTT; cdr3_aa: CASSRRAGVWDTQYF